This TCR beta chain was captured in a study of blood T cell repertoires in COVID-19. On the study more broadly: Acute-phase and convalescent COVID-19 samples originated in the United States, Italy and Spain.

Per the original data handling: Estimates of nucleated cell counts were drawn from the amplification of reference gene primers. TCRdb's copy holds only in-frame clones and misses some; the assay was immunoSEQ multiplex PCR. V and J calls and clone size come straight from that table; D and trimming were deduced from the DNA. The table shows hundreds of thousands of clones, with 75% to 85% occurring only once. J gave up 8 bases and V 4 bases, and 8 bases lay outside the gene matches. Per germline, CDR1 MDHEN and CDR2 SYDVKM. The CDR3 covers 16 residues. Material for sequencing was peripheral blood. This chain links TRBV28 with TRBJ1-6, with TRBD1 matching 10 bases. The clonotype was recovered from a man aged 45-65 years with COVID-19, enrolled during active disease. The CDR3 sequence is CASSSLPGQGHSPLHF. The CDR3 nucleotides read TGTGCCAGCAGTTCTCTACCGGGACAGGGGCATTCACCCCTCCACTTT.